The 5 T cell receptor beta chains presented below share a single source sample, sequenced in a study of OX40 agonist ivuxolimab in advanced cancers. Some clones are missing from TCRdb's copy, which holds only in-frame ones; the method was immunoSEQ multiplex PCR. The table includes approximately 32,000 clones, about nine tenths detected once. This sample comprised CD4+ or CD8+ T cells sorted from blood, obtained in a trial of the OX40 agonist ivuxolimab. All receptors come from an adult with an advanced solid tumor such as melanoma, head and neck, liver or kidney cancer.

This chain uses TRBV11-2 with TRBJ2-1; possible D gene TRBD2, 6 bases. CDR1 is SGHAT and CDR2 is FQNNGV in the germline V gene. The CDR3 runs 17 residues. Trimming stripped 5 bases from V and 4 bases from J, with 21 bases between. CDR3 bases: TGTGCCAGCAGCCGCCGACGCGGGGCGGAGGGTTACAATGAGCAGTTCTTC. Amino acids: CASSRRRGAEGYNEQFF. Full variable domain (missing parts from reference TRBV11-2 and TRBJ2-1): EAGVAQSPRYKIIEKRQSVAFWCNPISGHATLYWYQQILGQGPKLLIQFQNNGVVDDSQLPKDRFSAERLKGVDSTLKIQPAKLEDSAVYLCASSRRRGAEGYNEQFFGPGTRLTVL.

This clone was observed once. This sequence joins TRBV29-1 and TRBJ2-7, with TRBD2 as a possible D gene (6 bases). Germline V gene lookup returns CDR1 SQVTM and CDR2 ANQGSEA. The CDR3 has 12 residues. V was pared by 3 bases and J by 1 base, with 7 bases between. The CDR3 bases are TGCAGCGTTGAGGGACTGTCCTACGAGCAGTACTTC. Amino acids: CSVEGLSYEQYF.

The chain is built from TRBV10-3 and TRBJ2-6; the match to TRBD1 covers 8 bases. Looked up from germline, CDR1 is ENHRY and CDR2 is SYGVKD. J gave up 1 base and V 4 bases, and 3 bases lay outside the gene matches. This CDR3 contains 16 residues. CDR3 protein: CAISVQGASGANVLTF. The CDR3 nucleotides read TGTGCCATCAGTGTGCAGGGGGCTTCTGGGGCCAACGTCCTGACTTTC.

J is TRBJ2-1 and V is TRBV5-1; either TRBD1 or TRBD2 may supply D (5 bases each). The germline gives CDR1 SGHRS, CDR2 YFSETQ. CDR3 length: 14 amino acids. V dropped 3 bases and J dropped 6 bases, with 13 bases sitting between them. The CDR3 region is CASSSPRDLNEQFF. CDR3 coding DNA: TGCGCCAGCAGCTCCCCCCGGGACCTCAATGAGCAGTTCTTC.

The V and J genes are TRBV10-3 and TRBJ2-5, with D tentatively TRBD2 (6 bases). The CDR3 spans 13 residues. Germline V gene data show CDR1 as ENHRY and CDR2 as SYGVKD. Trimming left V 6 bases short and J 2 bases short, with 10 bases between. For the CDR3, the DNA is TGTGCCATCAGGCCGGGACTTCAAGAGACCCAGTACTTC. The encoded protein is CAIRPGLQETQYF.